Each of the 13 T cell receptor beta chains below was sequenced from the same sample in a study of OX40 agonist ivuxolimab in advanced cancers. Generated by immunoSEQ multiplex PCR, the TCRdb table keeps only in-frame clones and is missing some. Here the sample spans roughly 88,000 clones, 87% being singletons. Sequencing was performed on CD4+ or CD8+ T cells sorted from blood, taken in a trial of the OX40 agonist ivuxolimab. These TCRs come from an adult with an advanced solid tumor such as melanoma, head and neck, liver or kidney cancer.

The V call is TRBV9, the J call TRBJ2-6, with D tentatively TRBD2 (6 bases). Trimming took off 0 bases at V and 4 bases at J, with 17 bases between the two ends. Germline V gene lookup returns CDR1 SGDLS and CDR2 YYNGEE. The CDR3 loop spans 18 amino acids. The CDR3 protein is CASSVAFGGAAGANVLTF. CDR3 DNA: TGTGCCAGCAGCGTAGCTTTCGGCGGGGCGGCCGGGGCCAACGTCCTGACTTTC.

The gene calls are TRBV5-4 and TRBJ2-2; D possibly corresponds to TRBD1 (6 bases). Per germline, CDR1 SGHNT and CDR2 YYREEE (reference sequence). There are 15 residues in the CDR3. The V end lost 5 bases, the J end lost 5 bases, and 16 bases lay between the germline ends. The CDR3 loop is CASRTNPDSTGELFF. Here the CDR3 DNA reads TGTGCCAGCAGGACAAATCCGGACAGTACCGGGGAGCTGTTTTTT. Full variable domain (remainder filled in from reference TRBV5-4 and TRBJ2-2): ETGVTQSPTHLIKTRGQQVTLRCSSQSGHNTVSWYQQALGQGPQFIFQYYREEENGRGNFPPRFSGLQFPNYSSELNVNALELDDSALYLCASRTNPDSTGELFFGEGSRLTVL.

The genes are TRBV5-1 and TRBJ2-1; 9 bases are shared with TRBD1. Germline V lookup: CDR1 SGHRS, CDR2 YFSETQ. The CDR3 spans 13 residues. The V and J ends lost 7 bases and 6 bases, in that order; junction bases with no gene match: 5. For the CDR3, the DNA is TGCGCCAGCTTCCCGACAGGGGGCAATGAGCAGTTCTTC. Translating gives CASFPTGGNEQFF.

The chain employs TRBV6-5 and TRBJ2-5; no firm D call. The CDR3 loop spans 16 amino acids. Germline assignment: CDR1 MNHEY and CDR2 SVGAGI. The V end lost 0 bases, the J end lost 3 bases, and 14 bases lay between the germline ends. CDR3 loop: CASSYSSNPTKETQYF. The CDR3 nucleotides read TGTGCCAGCAGTTACTCGTCGAATCCTACTAAAGAGACCCAGTACTTC.

This rearrangement joins TRBV7-8 to TRBJ1-4; no reliable D call. Germline loops: CDR1 SGHVS, CDR2 FQNEAQ. V was trimmed by 4 bases and J by 5 bases, leaving 11 bases between them. This CDR3 region has 14 residues. This CDR3 reads CASSSGTRNEKLFF. DNA for the CDR3: TGTGCCAGCAGCTCAGGAACCCGGAATGAAAAACTGTTTTTT.

This chain links TRBV6-1 with TRBJ2-7, with 10 bases matching TRBD1. Trimming cost V 5 bases and J 4 bases; bases outside gene matches: 8. The CDR3 spans 15 residues. Germline CDR1 reads MNHNS; CDR2 reads SASEGT. The DNA of the CDR3 is TGTGCCAGCAGTCCGGATGGGACAGGGGTTTACGAGCAGTACTTC. It translates to CASSPDGTGVYEQYF.

The gene calls are TRBV5-1 and TRBJ1-2; perhaps TRBD1 as D (5 bases). Germline V gives CDR1 SGHRS, CDR2 YFSETQ. Deletions cut 0 bases from V and 3 bases from J, with 12 bases between. The CDR3 sequence is 15 residues long. The CDR3 bases are TGCGCCAGCAGCTTGGCCAGGGCCTTTGACTATGGCTACACCTTC. It codes for CASSLARAFDYGYTF.

This clone was seen a handful of times. This sequence joins TRBV14 and TRBJ1-5; D ambiguous. From germline, CDR1 is SGHDN and CDR2 FVKESK. The CDR3 has 15 residues. The V gene lost 4 bases and the J gene lost 6 bases, with 16 bases spanning the gap. CDR3 sequence: CASSPPAVGLQPQHF. CDR3 coding DNA: TGTGCCAGCAGCCCCCCGGCGGTAGGGCTTCAGCCCCAGCATTTT.

This clone was detected only once. The rearrangement uses TRBV10-1 and TRBJ2-1; D remains ambiguous. This CDR3 comprises 16 residues. The germline V and J ends were trimmed by 3 bases and 0 bases, with 12 bases remaining between them. Germline assignment: CDR1 WNHNN and CDR2 SYGVQD (reference sequence). The chain's CDR3 is CASSDGEDRSYNEQFF. The CDR3 region has the DNA TGCGCCAGCAGTGATGGTGAGGACCGCTCCTACAATGAGCAGTTCTTC.

V usage is TRBV29-1 and J usage is TRBJ2-3, with 7 bases lining up with TRBD2. The CDR3 contains 15 residues. V shed 2 bases, J shed 0 bases, and the junction held 5 bases outside the gene matches. CDR1 SQVTM and CDR2 ANQGSEA come from the germline V gene. The CDR3: CSVEFPSGSTDTQYF. The CDR3 nucleotides are TGCAGCGTTGAATTTCCTAGCGGTAGCACAGATACGCAGTATTTT.

This clone has a single count. This sequence joins TRBV19 and TRBJ2-5, with TRBD2 identical over 13 bases. The CDR3 runs 14 residues. The J segment lost 3 bases and the V segment lost 6 bases, leaving 1 base of the junction unmatched. Germline CDR1 reads LNHDA; CDR2 reads SQIVND (reference sequence). DNA for the CDR3: TGTGCCAGTAGAGGGACTAGCGGGAAAGAGACCCAGTACTTC. Translation gives CASRGTSGKETQYF.

This chain joins TRBV6-1 and TRBJ2-2; D not certain. V was cut by 8 bases and J by 0 bases, with 13 bases left in between. The CDR3 is 15 residues long. In germline, CDR1 is MNHNS, CDR2 SASEGT. The chain's CDR3 is CASERSRTNTGELFF. Here the CDR3 DNA reads TGTGCCAGCGAGCGAAGCCGAACGAACACCGGGGAGCTGTTTTTT.

This rearrangement joins TRBV19 to TRBJ2-7, with D maybe TRBD2 (6 bases). The germline V and J ends were trimmed by 3 bases and 2 bases, with 20 bases remaining between them. Germline CDR1 reads LNHDA; CDR2 reads SQIVND (reference sequence). This CDR3 is built from 17 residues. The CDR3 bases are TGTGCCAGTAGTATCTCCCCGGTGGAGGGACTTCCCTACGAGCAGTACTTC. Amino acid sequence: CASSISPVEGLPYEQYF.